The 25 T cell receptor beta chains below all came from one sample that was sequenced in a study of CD8 T cells in Susac syndrome. Random hexamers were used to reverse transcribe roughly 0.45 to 1 ug of RNA. Each CDR3 protein is one row after TCRdb ran MiXCR on the immunoSEQ multiplex PCR reads. The sample shows a few hundred thousand distinct CDR3 sequences, approximately 84% of them seen only once. The sequenced sample was CD8+ T cells from PBMCs. The receptors were gathered from a human donor with multiple sclerosis.

V and J are TRBV7-8 and TRBJ2-3, with TRBD2 matching over 13 bases. V dropped 4 bases and J dropped 0; count of bases not matched to a gene: 10. The V gene's germline CDR1 is SGHVS and CDR2 FQNEAQ. This CDR3 region has 19 residues. Here the CDR3 reads CASSYGLAGEPTSTDTQYF. The CDR3, as DNA: TGTGCCAGCAGCTATGGACTAGCGGGAGAGCCGACTAGCACAGATACGCAGTATTTT.

The rearrangement links TRBV7-9 to TRBJ2-5; the match to TRBD1 covers 8 bases. The V and J ends lost 7 bases and 3 bases, in that order; junction bases with no gene match: 13. The CDR3 length is 16 residues. Germline V gene data show CDR1 as SEHNR and CDR2 as FQNEAQ (reference sequence). For the CDR3, the DNA is TGTGCCAGCACCCCTCGAGGGGGACAGGTTAAAGAGACCCAGTACTTC. Encoded protein: CASTPRGGQVKETQYF.

This chain connects TRBV12-3 or TRBV12-4 to TRBJ2-1, with 9 bases lining up with TRBD2. J gave up 4 bases and V 1 base, and 14 bases lay outside the gene matches. The CDR3 loop spans 19 amino acids. CDR3 protein: CASSLGAGGRLPTYNEQFF. For the CDR3, the DNA is TGTGCCAGCAGTTTAGGAGCGGGAGGAAGGCTTCCGACGTACAATGAGCAGTTCTTC.

The chain joins TRBV18 to TRBJ2-7; D is perhaps TRBD1 (5 bases). The CDR3 has 16 amino acids. Germline lookup yields CDR1 KGHSH and CDR2 LQKENI. V gave up 2 bases and J gave up 0 bases, with 14 bases separating them. CDR3 in amino acids: CASSPGTGQGSYEQYF. CDR3 nucleotides: TGTGCCAGCTCACCAGGTACAGGCCAGGGCTCCTACGAGCAGTACTTC.

V is TRBV29-1 and J is TRBJ1-1, with D hard to call. The length of the CDR3 is 15 residues. V lost 0 bases and J lost 1, with 12 bases in between. Germline lookup yields CDR1 SQVTM and CDR2 ANQGSEA. Here the CDR3 DNA reads TGCAGCGTTGAAGAGCCGGGTAGTTGGAACACTGAAGCTTTCTTT. Its translation is CSVEEPGSWNTEAFF.

This clonotype has just a few counts. The chain joins TRBV7-8 to TRBJ2-7; the D gene could be TRBD1 or TRBD2 (5 bases each). V gave up 4 bases and J gave up 2 bases, with 15 bases separating them. The CDR3 consists of 15 residues. Germline CDR1 is SGHVS and CDR2 is FQNEAQ. The CDR3 DNA reads TGTGCCAGCAGCTCCGGGGCAGGGACGGCCTACGAGCAGTACTTC. Its protein product is CASSSGAGTAYEQYF.

There are a few counts of this clonotype. V usage is TRBV11-2 and J usage is TRBJ2-7, with 7 bases fitting TRBD2. The CDR3 is 14 amino acids. The junction had 4 bases not matched to a gene; V was cut back by 1 base and J by 4 bases. Germline V CDR1 and CDR2: SGHAT, FQNNGV. The CDR3 DNA follows: TGTGCCAGCAGCTTAGGGGCGGGACTATACGAGCAGTACTTC. Encoded protein: CASSLGAGLYEQYF.

This clonotype was counted a few times. This chain uses TRBV4-2 with TRBJ2-1, with a tentative D call TRBD2 (6 bases). The CDR3 has 13 residues. Germline loops: CDR1 LGHNA, CDR2 YNFKEQ. V shed 2 bases and J shed 16 bases, with 18 bases lying between them. The CDR3 is CASSQLRDFVRFF. CDR3 coding DNA: TGTGCCAGCAGCCAACTTCGGGACTTCGTCCGATTCTTC.

This chain joins TRBV28 and TRBJ1-1; D might be TRBD1 (5 bases). CDR1 MDHEN and CDR2 SYDVKM come from the germline V gene. The CDR3 is 14 amino acids. Trimming left V 4 bases short and J 2 bases short, with 11 bases between. The CDR3 reads CASSSWGPNTEAFF. The CDR3 bases are TGTGCCAGCAGTTCCTGGGGACCAAACACTGAAGCTTTCTTT.

The gene calls are TRBV7-8 and TRBJ1-1; 7 nucleotides line up with TRBD1. Germline trimming cut 5 bases from V and 8 bases from J; bases unmatched to any gene: 11. This CDR3 has 14 amino acids. The germline gives CDR1 SGHVS, CDR2 FQNEAQ. The CDR3 DNA follows: TGTGCCAGCAGCAACCCCACAGGGGACCCCGAAGCTTTCTTT. Protein sequence: CASSNPTGDPEAFF.

As for this clonotype: Relative to the germline gene, one junction end is altered; a read error may explain this. The chain couples TRBV15 to TRBJ1-4; 7 bases agree with TRBD1. From germline, CDR1 is LNHNV and CDR2 YYDKDF (reference sequence). CDR3 length equals 15 residues. The CDR3 DNA is TGTGCCACCAGCGGTGGACAGGCTCCTAATGAAAAACTGCTTTTT. Amino acid sequence: CATSGGQAPNEKLLF.

This rearrangement joins TRBV12-3 or TRBV12-4 to TRBJ1-1, with D possibly being TRBD1 (5 bases). V lost 4 bases and J 10 bases, leaving 16 bases between the germline ends. The CDR3 length is 13 residues. The CDR3 loop reads CASSSFSGSVAFF. The DNA of the CDR3 is TGTGCCAGCAGTTCCTTCTCAGGGTCGGTAGCTTTCTTT.

This chain joins TRBV9 and TRBJ2-4; D tentatively reads TRBD1 or TRBD2 (6 bases each). Germline lookup yields CDR1 SGDLS and CDR2 YYNGEE. Trimming removed 4 bases at V and 8 bases at J, with 22 bases between. This CDR3 is built from 16 residues. The CDR3 protein is CASSPGGGTLLDIQYF. The CDR3 DNA is TGTGCCAGCAGCCCAGGAGGGGGGACACTCCTAGACATTCAGTACTTC.

J is TRBJ2-1 and V is TRBV29-1; no firm D call. Germline CDR1 reads SQVTM; CDR2 reads ANQGSEA. The CDR3 contains 10 residues. CDR3 bases: TGCAGTGCCGGCCATCGGGAGCAGTTCTTC. It is translated as CSAGHREQFF.

The V and J genes are TRBV28 and TRBJ2-7; 12 bases agree with TRBD2. The CDR3 totals 15 residues. Germline V gene lookup returns CDR1 MDHEN and CDR2 SYDVKM. The V gene end was trimmed by 5 bases and the J gene end by 2 bases; junction bases not matched to a gene: 4. The CDR3 DNA sequence: TGTGCCAGCAGTACCGGACTAGCGGGGCCCTACGAGCAGTACTTC. Translating it yields CASSTGLAGPYEQYF.

The chain combines TRBV12-1 with TRBJ2-1. TRBV12-1 is an annotated pseudogene. The CDR3 is 16 residues long. In nucleotides, the CDR3 is TGTGCCAGCAGCAGTAACGGGAGGAACTCCTACAATGAGCAGTTCTTC. Its protein is CASSSNGRNSYNEQFF.

The chain combines TRBV7-9 with TRBJ1-4; TRBD1 agrees at 7 bases. CDR1 is SEHNR, CDR2 FQNEAQ, per germline (reference sequence). The CDR3 is 14 amino acids. The V and J ends lost 5 bases and 5 bases, in that order; junction bases with no gene match: 5. The CDR3, as DNA: TGTGCCAGCAGCACCCGGACAGGAAATGAAAAACTGTTTTTT. This sequence encodes CASSTRTGNEKLFF.

V usage is TRBV28 and J usage is TRBJ1-5; possible D gene TRBD1, 6 bases. The V end was cut by 4 bases, the J end by 6 bases, with 16 bases between. This CDR3 has 15 residues. Germline-derived CDR1 and CDR2 are MDHEN and SYDVKM. CDR3 amino acids: CASSSMDSSGQPQHF. The DNA of the CDR3 is TGTGCCAGCAGTTCCATGGACAGTTCGGGTCAGCCCCAGCATTTT.

The V gene is TRBV25-1, the J gene TRBJ1-2; TRBD1 aligns across 8 bases. With 10 bases clipped from V and 8 bases from J, the junction kept 9 bases outside the gene matches. Germline assignment: CDR1 MGHDK and CDR2 SYGVNS. The CDR3 spans 12 residues. As DNA, the CDR3 is TGTGCCACGACGGACAGGGCAGGGGGCTACACCTTC. Translated: CATTDRAGGYTF.

The chain uses TRBV27 and TRBJ2-1; 12 bases align to TRBD2. V lost 8 bases and J lost 0; bases outside the gene matches: 8. CDR3 length: 17 residues. Germline-derived CDR1 and CDR2 are MNHEY and SMNVEV (reference sequence). DNA of the CDR3: TGTGCCAGCGTTGGGACTAGCGGGTACAGCTCCTACAATGAGCAGTTCTTC. Amino acid sequence: CASVGTSGYSSYNEQFF.

The chain uses TRBV27 and TRBJ2-7; D may be TRBD1 (6 bases). In germline, CDR1 is MNHEY, CDR2 SMNVEV (reference sequence). This CDR3 comprises 14 residues. Trimming removed 6 bases at V and 1 base at J, with 13 bases between. The CDR3 region is CASSPFRGSYEQYF. The CDR3 DNA sequence: TGTGCCAGCAGCCCCTTCAGGGGTTCCTACGAGCAGTACTTC.

V is TRBV7-9 and J is TRBJ1-1, with a tentative D call TRBD1 (5 bases). Trimming took off 7 bases at V and 11 bases at J, with 17 bases between the two ends. CDR1 is SEHNR and CDR2 is FQNEAQ in the germline V gene (reference sequence). The length of the CDR3 is 12 residues. For the CDR3, the DNA is TGTGCCAGCAAGGGGTGGGGAGAGCTCGCTTTCTTT. Translation gives CASKGWGELAFF.

The chain recombines TRBV28 with TRBJ2-7, with D unclear. Deletions cut 2 bases from V and 2 bases from J, with 13 bases between. The CDR3 runs 15 residues. From germline, CDR1 is MDHEN and CDR2 SYDVKM. The CDR3 loop is CASSLTADAPYEQYF. In DNA form, the CDR3 reads TGTGCCAGCAGTTTAACGGCCGACGCCCCCTACGAGCAGTACTTC.

The chain employs TRBV28 and TRBJ1-2; no firm D call. The CDR3 is 12 amino acids. V lost 6 bases to trimming and J lost 5 bases, with 10 bases between them. CDR1 is MDHEN and CDR2 is SYDVKM in the germline V gene. CDR3 nucleotide sequence: TGTGCCAGCAGCGATAACTTATATGGCTACACCTTC. Its translation: CASSDNLYGYTF.

The rearrangement uses TRBV21-1 and TRBJ1-1. TRBV21-1 is annotated as a pseudogene. The CDR3 runs 15 residues. CDR3 sequence (DNA): TGTGCCAGCAGTATTTACAGCTTCTTCAACATTGAAGCTTTCTTT. This translates into CASSIYSFFNIEAFF.